This T cell receptor beta chain was captured in a study of shared clonotypes between healthy human individuals. General observations from the study: A handful of donors held about 5% of naive CD4 clonotypes in common.

Method: immunoSEQ multiplex PCR; TCRdb's copy keeps in-frame clones and lacks some. The sample carries 2 million to 2.5 million clones, 85% to 95% recorded once. CD45RO negativity and positive selection for CCR7 defined naive CD8 cells, a population that excluded terminally differentiated effector memory CD45RA+ cells. V shed 3 bases and J 1 base; nucleotides not matched to a gene: 6. The germline V gene encodes CDR1 SQVTM and CDR2 ANQGSEA. The CDR3 has 14 amino acids. Turning to this clone: Its specificity is unknown. Other DNA sequences in this sample translate to the same CDR3.

Material for sequencing was naive CD8+ T cells from PBMCs. The J gene is TRBJ2-7, the V gene TRBV29-1; the match to TRBD2 covers 7 bases. The receptor was derived from a man between 18 and 29 years old in good health. Some clones in this sample may be carry-over from other donors' samples. CDR3 DNA: TGCAGCGTTGAGATCCCTAGCGGTTCCTACGAGCAGTACTTC. Its protein is CSVEIPSGSYEQYF.